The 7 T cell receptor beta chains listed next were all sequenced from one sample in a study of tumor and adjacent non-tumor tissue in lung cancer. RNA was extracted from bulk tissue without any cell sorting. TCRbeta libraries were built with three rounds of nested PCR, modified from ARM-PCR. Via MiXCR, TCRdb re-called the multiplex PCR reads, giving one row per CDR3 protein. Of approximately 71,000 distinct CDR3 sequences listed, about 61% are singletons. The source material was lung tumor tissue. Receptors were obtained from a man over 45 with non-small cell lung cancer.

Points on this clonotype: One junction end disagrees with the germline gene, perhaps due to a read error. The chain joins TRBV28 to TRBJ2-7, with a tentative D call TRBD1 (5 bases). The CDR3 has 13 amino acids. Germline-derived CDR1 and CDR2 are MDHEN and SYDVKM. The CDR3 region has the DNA TGTGACAGCATCAGGGCTACCCCCTACGAGCAGTACTTC. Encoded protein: CDSIRATPYEQYF.

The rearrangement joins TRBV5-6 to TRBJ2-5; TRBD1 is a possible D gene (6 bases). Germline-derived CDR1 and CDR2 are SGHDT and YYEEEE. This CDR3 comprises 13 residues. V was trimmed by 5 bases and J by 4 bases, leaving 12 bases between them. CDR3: CASSYDRRETQYF. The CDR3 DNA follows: TGTGCCAGCAGTTACGACAGGCGAGAGACCCAGTACTTC.

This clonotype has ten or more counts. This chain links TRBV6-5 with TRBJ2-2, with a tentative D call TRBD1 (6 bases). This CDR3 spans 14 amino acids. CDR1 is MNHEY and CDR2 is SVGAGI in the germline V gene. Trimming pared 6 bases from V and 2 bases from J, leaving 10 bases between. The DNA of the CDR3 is TGTGCCAGCAGGGGGGCACTCAACACCGGGGAGCTGTTTTTT. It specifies CASRGALNTGELFF.

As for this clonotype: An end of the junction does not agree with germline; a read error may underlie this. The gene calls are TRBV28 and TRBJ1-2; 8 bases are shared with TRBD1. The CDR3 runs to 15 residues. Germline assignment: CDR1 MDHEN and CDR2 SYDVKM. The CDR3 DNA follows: TGTGACAGCACCTCCGGACAGGGTACAGGCTATGGCTACACCTTC. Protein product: CDSTSGQGTGYGYTF.

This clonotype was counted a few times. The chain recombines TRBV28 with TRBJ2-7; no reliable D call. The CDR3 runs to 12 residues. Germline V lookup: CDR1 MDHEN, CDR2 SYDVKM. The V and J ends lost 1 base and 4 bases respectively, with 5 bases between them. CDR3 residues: CASSLSGYEQYF. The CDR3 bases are TGTGCCAGCAGTTTATCCGGATACGAGCAGTACTTC. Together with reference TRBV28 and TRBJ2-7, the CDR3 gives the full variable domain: DVKVTQSSRYLVKRTGEKVFLECVQDMDHENMFWYRQDPGLGLRLIYFSYDVKMKEKGDIPEGYSVSREKKERFSLILESASTNQTSMYLCASSLSGYEQYFGPGTRLTVT.

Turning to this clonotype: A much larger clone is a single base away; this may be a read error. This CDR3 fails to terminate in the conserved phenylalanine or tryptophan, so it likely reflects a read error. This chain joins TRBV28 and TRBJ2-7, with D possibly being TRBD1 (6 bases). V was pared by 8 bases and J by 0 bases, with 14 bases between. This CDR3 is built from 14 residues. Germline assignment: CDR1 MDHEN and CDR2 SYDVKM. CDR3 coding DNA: TGTGCCAGCGGGGGCTGGGGGAGCTCCTACGAGCAGTACATC. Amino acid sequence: CASGGWGSSYEQYI.

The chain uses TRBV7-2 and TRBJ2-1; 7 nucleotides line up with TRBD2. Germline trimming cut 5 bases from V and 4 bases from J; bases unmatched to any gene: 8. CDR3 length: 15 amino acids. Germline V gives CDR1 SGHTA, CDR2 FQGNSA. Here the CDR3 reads CASSKSGTKYNEQFF. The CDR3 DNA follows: TGTGCCAGCAGCAAATCAGGGACTAAGTACAATGAGCAGTTCTTC.